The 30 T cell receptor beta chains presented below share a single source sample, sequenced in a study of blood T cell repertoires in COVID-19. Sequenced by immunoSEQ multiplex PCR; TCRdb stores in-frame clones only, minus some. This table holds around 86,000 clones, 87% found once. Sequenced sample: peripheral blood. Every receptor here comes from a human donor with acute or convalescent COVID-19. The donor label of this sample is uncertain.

CDR3: CASRRGQANEKLFF. The CDR3 nucleotides read TGCGCCAGCAGGCGGGGACAGGCGAATGAAAAACTGTTTTTT. The chain links TRBV5-1 to TRBJ1-4, with 8 bases fitting TRBD1. Per germline, CDR1 SGHRS and CDR2 YFSETQ. Trimming cost V 5 bases and J 5 bases; bases outside gene matches: 5. This CDR3 spans 14 amino acids.

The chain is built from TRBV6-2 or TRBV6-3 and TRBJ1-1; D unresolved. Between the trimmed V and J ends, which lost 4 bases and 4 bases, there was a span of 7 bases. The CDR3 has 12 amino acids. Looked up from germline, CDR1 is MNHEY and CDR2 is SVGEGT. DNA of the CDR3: TGTGCCAGCAGTTTTGCGAGCACTGAAGCTTTCTTT. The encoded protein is CASSFASTEAFF.

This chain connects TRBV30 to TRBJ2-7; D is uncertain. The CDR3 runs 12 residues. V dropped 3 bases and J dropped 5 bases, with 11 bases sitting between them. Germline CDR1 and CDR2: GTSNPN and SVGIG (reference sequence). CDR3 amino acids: CAWRLRFHEQYF. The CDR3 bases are TGTGCCTGGAGACTCAGGTTCCACGAGCAGTACTTC.

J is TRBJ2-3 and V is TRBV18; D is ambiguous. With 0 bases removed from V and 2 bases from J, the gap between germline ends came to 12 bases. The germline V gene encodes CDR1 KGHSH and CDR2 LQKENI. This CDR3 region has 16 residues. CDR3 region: CASSPPPAALTDTQYF. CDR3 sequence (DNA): TGTGCCAGCTCACCACCTCCGGCGGCCCTCACAGATACGCAGTATTTT.

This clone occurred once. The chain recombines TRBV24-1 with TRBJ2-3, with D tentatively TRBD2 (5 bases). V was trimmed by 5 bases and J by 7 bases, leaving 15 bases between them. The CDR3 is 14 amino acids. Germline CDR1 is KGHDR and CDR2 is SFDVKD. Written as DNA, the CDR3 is TGTGCCACCAGTGCATCTACGGAGGCATATACGCAGTATTTT. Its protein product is CATSASTEAYTQYF.

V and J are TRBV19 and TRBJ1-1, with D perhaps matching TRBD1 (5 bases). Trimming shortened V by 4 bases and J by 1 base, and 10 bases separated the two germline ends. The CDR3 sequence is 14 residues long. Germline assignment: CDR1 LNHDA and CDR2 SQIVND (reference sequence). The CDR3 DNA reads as TGTGCCAGTAGTAAAGAAGGACAGAACACTGAAGCTTTCTTT. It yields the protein CASSKEGQNTEAFF.

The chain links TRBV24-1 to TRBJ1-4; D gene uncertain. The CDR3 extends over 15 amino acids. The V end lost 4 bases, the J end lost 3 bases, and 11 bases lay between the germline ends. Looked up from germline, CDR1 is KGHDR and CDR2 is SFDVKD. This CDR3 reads CATSESTPANEKLFF. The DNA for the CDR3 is TGTGCCACCAGTGAGTCGACACCCGCTAATGAAAAACTGTTTTTT.

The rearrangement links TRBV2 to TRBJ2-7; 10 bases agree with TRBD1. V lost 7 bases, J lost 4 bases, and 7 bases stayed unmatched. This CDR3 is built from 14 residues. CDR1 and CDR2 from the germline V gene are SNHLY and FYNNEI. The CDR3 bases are TGTGCCAGCACTTTCGGGACAGGGGCGTACGAGCAGTACTTC. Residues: CASTFGTGAYEQYF.

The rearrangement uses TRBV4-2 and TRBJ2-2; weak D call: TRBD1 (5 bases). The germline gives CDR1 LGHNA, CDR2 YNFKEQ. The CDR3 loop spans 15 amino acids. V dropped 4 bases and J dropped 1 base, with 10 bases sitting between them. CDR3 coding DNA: TGTGCCAGCAGCCGCCGCCAGGGGAACACCGGGGAGCTGTTTTTT. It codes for CASSRRQGNTGELFF.

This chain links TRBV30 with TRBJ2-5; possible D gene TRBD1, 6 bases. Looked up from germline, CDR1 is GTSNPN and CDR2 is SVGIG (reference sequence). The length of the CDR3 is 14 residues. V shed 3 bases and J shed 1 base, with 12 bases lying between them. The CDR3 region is CAWRDRSPQETQYF. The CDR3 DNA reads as TGTGCCTGGAGAGACAGGTCCCCCCAAGAGACCCAGTACTTC. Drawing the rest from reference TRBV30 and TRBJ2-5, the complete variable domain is SQTIHQWPATLVQPVGSPLSLECTVEGTSNPNLYWYRQAAGRGLQLLFYSVGIGQISSEVPQNLSASRPQDRQFILSSKKLLLSDSGFYLCAWRDRSPQETQYFGPGTRLLVL.

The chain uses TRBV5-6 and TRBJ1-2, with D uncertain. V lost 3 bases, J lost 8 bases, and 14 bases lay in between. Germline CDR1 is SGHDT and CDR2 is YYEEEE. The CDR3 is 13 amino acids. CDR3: CASSSTLESGYTF. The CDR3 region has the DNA TGTGCCAGCAGCTCAACCTTAGAATCGGGCTACACCTTC.

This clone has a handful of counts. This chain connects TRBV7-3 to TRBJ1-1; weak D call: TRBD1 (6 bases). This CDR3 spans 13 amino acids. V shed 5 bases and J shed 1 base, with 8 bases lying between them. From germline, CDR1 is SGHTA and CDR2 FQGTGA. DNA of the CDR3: TGTGCCAGCAGCCAGGGACAGAACACTGAAGCTTTCTTT. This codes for CASSQGQNTEAFF.

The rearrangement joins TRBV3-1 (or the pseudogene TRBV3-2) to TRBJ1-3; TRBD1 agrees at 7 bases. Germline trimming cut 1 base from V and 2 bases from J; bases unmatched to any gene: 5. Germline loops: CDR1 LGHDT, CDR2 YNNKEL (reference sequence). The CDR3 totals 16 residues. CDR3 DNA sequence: TGTGCCAGCAGCCAAGGGAGGGGGCCGGCTGGAAACACCATATATTTT. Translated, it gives CASSQGRGPAGNTIYF.

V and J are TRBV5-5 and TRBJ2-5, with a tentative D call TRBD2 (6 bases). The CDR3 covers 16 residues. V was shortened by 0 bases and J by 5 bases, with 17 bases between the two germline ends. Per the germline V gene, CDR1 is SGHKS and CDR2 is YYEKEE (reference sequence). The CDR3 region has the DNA TGTGCCAGCAGCTTGGCCAAGGGCAGGGCGGGGGAGACCCAGTACTTC. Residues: CASSLAKGRAGETQYF.

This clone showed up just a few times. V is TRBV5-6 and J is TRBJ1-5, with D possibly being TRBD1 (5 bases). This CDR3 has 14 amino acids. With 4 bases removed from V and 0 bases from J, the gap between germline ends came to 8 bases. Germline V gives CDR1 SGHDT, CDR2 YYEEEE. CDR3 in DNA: TGTGCCAGCAGCCACAGGTATAGCAATCAGCCCCAGCATTTT. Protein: CASSHRYSNQPQHF.

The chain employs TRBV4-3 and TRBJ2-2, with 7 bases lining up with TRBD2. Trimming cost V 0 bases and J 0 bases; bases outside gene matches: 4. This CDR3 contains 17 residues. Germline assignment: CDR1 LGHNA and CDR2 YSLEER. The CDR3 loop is CASSQEAAGANTGELFF. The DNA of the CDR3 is TGCGCCAGCAGCCAAGAGGCGGCGGGGGCGAACACCGGGGAGCTGTTTTTT.

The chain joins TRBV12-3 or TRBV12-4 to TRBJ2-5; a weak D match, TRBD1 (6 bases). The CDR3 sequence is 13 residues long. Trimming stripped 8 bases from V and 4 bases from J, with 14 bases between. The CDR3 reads CASVAGAGETQYF. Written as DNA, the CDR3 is TGTGCCAGCGTTGCAGGGGCCGGAGAGACCCAGTACTTC.

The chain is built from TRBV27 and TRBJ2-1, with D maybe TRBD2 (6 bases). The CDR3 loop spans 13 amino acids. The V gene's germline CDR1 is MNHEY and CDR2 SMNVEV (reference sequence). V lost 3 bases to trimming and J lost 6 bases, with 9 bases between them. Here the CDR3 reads CASSFGSSNEQFF. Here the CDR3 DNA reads TGTGCCAGCAGTTTCGGGAGCAGCAATGAGCAGTTCTTC.

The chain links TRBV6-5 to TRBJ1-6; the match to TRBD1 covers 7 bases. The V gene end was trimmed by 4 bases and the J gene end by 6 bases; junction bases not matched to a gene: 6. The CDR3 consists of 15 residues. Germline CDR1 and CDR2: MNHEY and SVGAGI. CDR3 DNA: TGTGCCAGCAGTTTCAGGGGGATCAGTAATTCACCCCTCCACTTT. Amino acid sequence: CASSFRGISNSPLHF.

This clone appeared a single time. This CDR3 is CASRAGSYGYTF. CDR3 bases: TGTGCCAGTCGCGCGGGGAGCTATGGCTACACCTTC. The chain recombines TRBV28 with TRBJ1-2; the D is unclear. V dropped 9 bases and J dropped 4 bases, with 12 bases sitting between them. The CDR3 spans 12 residues. CDR1 and CDR2 (germline): MDHEN, SYDVKM.

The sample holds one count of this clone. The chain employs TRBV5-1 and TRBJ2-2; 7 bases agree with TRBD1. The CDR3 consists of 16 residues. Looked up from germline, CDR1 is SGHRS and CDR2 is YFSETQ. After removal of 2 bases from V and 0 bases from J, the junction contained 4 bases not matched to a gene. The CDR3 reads CASSFTGTANTGELFF. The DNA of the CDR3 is TGCGCCAGCAGCTTCACCGGGACAGCGAACACCGGGGAGCTGTTTTTT.

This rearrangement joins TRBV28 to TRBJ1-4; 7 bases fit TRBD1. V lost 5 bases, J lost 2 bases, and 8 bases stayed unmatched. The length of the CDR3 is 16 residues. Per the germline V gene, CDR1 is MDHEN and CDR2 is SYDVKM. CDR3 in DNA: TGTGCCAGCAGTGAGCGACAGGGAGCCACTAATGAAAAACTGTTTTTT. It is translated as CASSERQGATNEKLFF.

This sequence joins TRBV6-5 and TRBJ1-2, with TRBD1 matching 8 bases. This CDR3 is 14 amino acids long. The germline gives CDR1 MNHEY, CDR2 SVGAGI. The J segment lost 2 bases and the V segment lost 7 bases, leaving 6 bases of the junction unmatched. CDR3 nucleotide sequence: TGTGCCAGCACCAAGACAGGGGCAAACTATGGCTACACCTTC. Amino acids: CASTKTGANYGYTF.

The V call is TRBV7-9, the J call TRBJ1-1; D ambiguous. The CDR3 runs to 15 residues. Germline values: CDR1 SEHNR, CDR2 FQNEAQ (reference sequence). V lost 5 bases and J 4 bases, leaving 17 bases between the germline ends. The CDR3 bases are TGTGCCAGCAGCCCCAAGGTCGGGGTCGGCACTGAAGCTTTCTTT. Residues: CASSPKVGVGTEAFF.

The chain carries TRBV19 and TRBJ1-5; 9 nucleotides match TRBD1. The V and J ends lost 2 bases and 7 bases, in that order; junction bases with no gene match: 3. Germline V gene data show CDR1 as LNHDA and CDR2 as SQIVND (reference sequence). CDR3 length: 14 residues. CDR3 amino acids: CASSITGGRQPQHF. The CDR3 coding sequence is TGTGCCAGTAGTATAACAGGGGGCAGGCAGCCCCAGCATTTT.

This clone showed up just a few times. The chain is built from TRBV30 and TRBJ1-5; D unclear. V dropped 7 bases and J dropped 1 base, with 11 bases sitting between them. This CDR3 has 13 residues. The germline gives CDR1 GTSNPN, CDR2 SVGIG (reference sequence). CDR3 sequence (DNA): TGTGCCTTAGCAGTTGGCAGCAATCAGCCCCAGCATTTT. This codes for CALAVGSNQPQHF. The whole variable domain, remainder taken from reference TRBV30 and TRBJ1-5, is SQTIHQWPATLVQPVGSPLSLECTVEGTSNPNLYWYRQAAGRGLQLLFYSVGIGQISSEVPQNLSASRPQDRQFILSSKKLLLSDSGFYLCALAVGSNQPQHFGDGTRLSIL.

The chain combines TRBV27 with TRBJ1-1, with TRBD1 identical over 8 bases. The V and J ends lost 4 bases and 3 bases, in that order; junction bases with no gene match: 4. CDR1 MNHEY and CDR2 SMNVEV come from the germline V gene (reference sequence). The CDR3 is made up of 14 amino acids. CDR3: CASSSGGLDTEAFF. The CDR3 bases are TGTGCCAGCAGTTCAGGGGGCTTGGACACTGAAGCTTTCTTT.

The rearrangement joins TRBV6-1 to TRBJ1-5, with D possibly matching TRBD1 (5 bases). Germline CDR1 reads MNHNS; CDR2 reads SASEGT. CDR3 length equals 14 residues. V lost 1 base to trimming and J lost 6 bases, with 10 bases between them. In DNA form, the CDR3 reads TGTGCCAGCAGTGAAGGAAGGGGAGGTCAGCCCCAGCATTTT. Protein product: CASSEGRGGQPQHF.

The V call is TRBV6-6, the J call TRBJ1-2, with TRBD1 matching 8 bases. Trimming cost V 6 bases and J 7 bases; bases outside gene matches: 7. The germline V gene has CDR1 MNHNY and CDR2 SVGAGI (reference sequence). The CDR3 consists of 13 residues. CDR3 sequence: CASRTTGASGYTF. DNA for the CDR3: TGTGCCAGCAGGACGACAGGGGCTAGTGGCTACACCTTC.

CDR3 coding DNA: TGTGCCAGCAGCGAATCACAGGGCCACGAGCAGTACTTC. Translation gives CASSESQGHEQYF. The chain joins TRBV7-9 to TRBJ2-7, with TRBD1 as a possible D gene (6 bases). This CDR3 region has 13 residues. Germline V gene data show CDR1 as SEHNR and CDR2 as FQNEAQ (reference sequence). V lost 5 bases and J lost 5, with 13 bases in between. Using reference TRBV7-9 and TRBJ2-7 for the parts outside the CDR3, the full variable domain is DTGVSQNPRHKITKRGQNVTFRCDPISEHNRLYWYRQTLGQGPEFLTYFQNEAQLEKSRLLSDRFSAERPKGSFSTLEIQRTEQGDSAMYLCASSESQGHEQYFGPGTRLTVT.